These T cell receptor beta chains were read from a single sample in a study of somatic mutations in cytotoxic T cells in rheumatoid arthritis. Profiled with immunoSEQ multiplex PCR; TCRdb holds only in-frame clones, not every one. The data show more than 15,000 clones, 85% seen once. Specimen: CD8+ T cells sorted from blood. These receptors were obtained from a woman in her 40s with rheumatoid arthritis. Both conserved end residues are part of each CDR3. Each record gives: V gene, J gene, D gene, clone size, CDR3 DNA, CDR3 protein. A D gene is named only where the DNA matches it firmly. For some rows the clone size is stated as once, few or many, or as a class when expanded; others skip it.

>TRBV6-5|TRBJ2-5|.|.
TGTGCCAGCAGTTACTCGAGCGAACGAGAGACCCAGTACTTC
CASSYSSERETQYF
>TRBV5-1|TRBJ2-3|TRBD2|.
TGCGCCAGCAGCTTAGGACTAGCGGGAACCCCCGATACGCAGTATTTT
CASSLGLAGTPDTQYF
>TRBV29-1|TRBJ1-2|.|.
TGCAGCGTTGATGGTTCCATCAGGGGACCACCGGGCTATGGCTACACCTTC
CSVDGSIRGPPGYGYTF
>TRBV27|TRBJ2-3|TRBD2|.
TGTGCCAGCAGCTGGGGGCTAGCGGGGTCAGATACGCAGTATTTT
CASSWGLAGSDTQYF
>TRBV5-1|TRBJ1-1|.|few
TGCGCCAGCAGCTTACAGGGAGAGCCTGAAGCTTTCTTT
CASSLQGEPEAFF
>TRBV4-2|TRBJ2-1|.|.
TGTGCCAGCAGCCAAGATGCACAGGAAATGAATAATGAGCAGTTCTTC
CASSQDAQEMNNEQFF
>TRBV28|TRBJ2-3|TRBD2|.
TGTGCCAGCAGTTTATACTGGGGCGGGAGGGACACAGATACGCAGTATTTT
CASSLYWGGRDTDTQYF
>TRBV27|TRBJ1-6|.|.
TGTGCCAGCAGCCCCGGGCAGGGGTTGCCACCCCTCCACTTT
CASSPGQGLPPLHF
>TRBV18|TRBJ2-7|.|.
TGTGCCAGCACCTATCGGGGGGAGCAGTACTTC
CASTYRGEQYF
>TRBV27|TRBJ2-5|.|.
TGTGCCAGCAGTTTTATTTCTAGCGAGTTAGAGACCCAGTACTTC
CASSFISSELETQYF
>TRBV7-9|TRBJ1-1|.|few
TGTGCCAGCCGGGCGGGAGAAGCTTTCTTT
CASRAGEAFF
>TRBV4-1|TRBJ1-6|TRBD1|.
TGCGCCAGCAGCCAGGGACAGGGTAATTCACCCCTCCACTTT
CASSQGQGNSPLHF
>TRBV19|TRBJ2-7|TRBD1|.
TGTGCCAGTAGTCCCGGACAGGGAGGCTACGAGCAGTACTTC
CASSPGQGGYEQYF
>TRBV5-6|TRBJ1-6|.|.
TGTGCCAGCAGCTTGTCTAGACAGAACCCTAATTCACCCCTCCACTTT
CASSLSRQNPNSPLHF
>TRBV7-9|TRBJ2-5|TRBD2|once
TGTGCCAGCAGCTTTGTACTAGCGGGGGGCCAAGAGACCCAGTACTTC
CASSFVLAGGQETQYF
>TRBV19|TRBJ2-5|TRBD2|.
TGTGCCAGTAGTATAACTAGCGGGGGGGCGGTCGGGGAGACCCAGTACTTC
CASSITSGGAVGETQYF